The 20 T cell receptor beta chains below were found in one sample sequenced in a study of T cell responses to AZD1222 COVID-19 vaccine. Profiling relied on immunoSEQ multiplex PCR, and the TCRdb table lists in-frame clones only, not all of them. The sample includes 110,000 or so clones, approximately 88% of them seen just once. This specimen was peripheral blood, taken 28 days after the second AZD1222 dose. These receptors were collected from an adult who received the AZD1222 COVID-19 vaccine.

J is TRBJ1-2 and V is TRBV6-4; 8 bases are a match to TRBD1. This CDR3 has 15 residues. Trimming cost V 6 bases and J 4 bases; bases outside gene matches: 10. Looked up from germline, CDR1 is MRHNA and CDR2 is SNTAGT. CDR3 residues: CASSTTGTGAYGYTF. DNA of the CDR3: TGTGCCAGCAGCACGACCGGGACAGGAGCCTATGGCTACACCTTC.

As DNA, the CDR3 is TGTGCTAGTGGTTTGGTATTGGACAGGTACACATATGGCTACACCTTC. It is translated as CASGLVLDRYTYGYTF. The chain uses TRBV12-5 and TRBJ1-2, with 7 bases matching TRBD1. Germline loops: CDR1 LGHNT, CDR2 FRNRAP. This CDR3 has 16 residues. J lost 5 bases, V lost 0 bases, and 9 bases had no gene match. The variable domain in full, with the rest retrieved from reference TRBV12-5 and TRBJ1-2, is DARVTQTPRHKVTEMGQEVTMRCQPILGHNTVFWYRQTMMQGLELLAYFRNRAPLDDSGMPKDRFSAEMPDATLATLKIQPSEPRDSAVYFCASGLVLDRYTYGYTFGSGTRLTVV.

J is TRBJ2-7 and V is TRBV20-1; 9 bases fit TRBD1. This CDR3 is 14 amino acids long. The germline V gene has CDR1 DFQATT and CDR2 SNEGSKA (reference sequence). The V segment lost 3 bases and the J segment 5 bases; nucleotides outside the gene matches: 8. The CDR3 sequence: CSASRDRVPNEQYF. CDR3 in DNA: TGCAGTGCTAGTAGGGACAGGGTCCCCAACGAGCAGTACTTC.

The rearrangement links TRBV28 to TRBJ1-4, with TRBD1 identical over 9 bases. In germline, CDR1 is MDHEN, CDR2 SYDVKM. Trimming at V came to 4 bases and at J to 4 bases, leaving 7 bases not matched to a gene. This CDR3 is built from 16 residues. This CDR3 reads CASSSDRGLGNEKLFF. CDR3 in DNA: TGTGCCAGCAGTTCAGACAGGGGGTTAGGTAATGAAAAACTGTTTTTT.

The chain links TRBV2 to TRBJ1-1; D remains unclear. With 7 bases removed from V and 11 bases from J, the gap between germline ends came to 14 bases. The germline V gene has CDR1 SNHLY and CDR2 FYNNEI. This CDR3 is built from 11 residues. The CDR3 is CASMGRIVAFF. CDR3 coding DNA: TGTGCCAGCATGGGAAGGATCGTGGCTTTCTTT.

As for this clone: The identical CDR3 is also encoded by other nucleotide sequences in the sample. The rearrangement links TRBV15 to TRBJ1-3; D is ambiguous. Trimming pared 0 bases from V and 1 base from J, leaving 10 bases between. The CDR3 totals 16 residues. Germline V CDR1 and CDR2: LNHNV, YYDKDF (reference sequence). For the CDR3, the DNA is TGTGCCACCAGCAGAGATCTCGGGGAATCTGGAAACACCATATATTTT. This gives the protein CATSRDLGESGNTIYF.

This chain links TRBV7-2 with TRBJ2-3; tentative D call: TRBD2 (7 bases). The CDR3 runs 14 residues. Germline assignment: CDR1 SGHTA and CDR2 FQGNSA. V lost 8 bases, J lost 0 bases, and 12 bases lay in between. CDR3 amino acids: CASGPGGSTDTQYF. The CDR3 nucleotides read TGTGCCAGCGGTCCGGGGGGCAGCACAGATACGCAGTATTTT.

The chain combines TRBV5-4 with TRBJ1-1; 7 bases align to TRBD1. The V segment lost 2 bases and the J segment 4 bases; nucleotides outside the gene matches: 8. Germline V lookup: CDR1 SGHNT, CDR2 YYREEE (reference sequence). The CDR3 is 15 amino acids. CDR3 nucleotides: TGTGCCAGCAGCTTACCGACAGGGATCGGCACTGAAGCTTTCTTT. It yields the protein CASSLPTGIGTEAFF.

This clone appeared a few times. The chain is built from TRBV5-1 and TRBJ1-4; weak D call: TRBD1 (6 bases). Per germline, CDR1 SGHRS and CDR2 YFSETQ. This CDR3 comprises 16 residues. Trimming cost V 4 bases and J 0 bases, with 13 bases left between them. Written as DNA, the CDR3 is TGCGCCAGCAGCCCGTTGGACAGCCCAACTAATGAAAAACTGTTTTTT. This translates into CASSPLDSPTNEKLFF.

The rearrangement links TRBV4-2 to TRBJ2-5, with 7 bases aligning to TRBD2. CDR3 length equals 16 residues. CDR1 and CDR2 (germline): LGHNA, YNFKEQ. The J segment lost 3 bases and the V segment lost 1 base, leaving 8 bases of the junction unmatched. Written as DNA, the CDR3 is TGTGCCAGCAGCCAAGGTTTCGGGGGGAGGGAAGAGACCCAGTACTTC. Amino acid sequence: CASSQGFGGREETQYF.

The chain joins TRBV28 to TRBJ2-1; D is perhaps TRBD2 (6 bases). This CDR3 is built from 15 residues. CDR1 MDHEN and CDR2 SYDVKM come from the germline V gene. Trimming shortened V by 5 bases and J by 5 bases, and 16 bases separated the two germline ends. CDR3 in DNA: TGTGCCAGCAGTCCCATCGGGGGATTCGACAATGAGCAGTTCTTC. This gives the protein CASSPIGGFDNEQFF.

This clone has just one count. The chain employs TRBV5-8 and TRBJ1-5, with D perhaps TRBD1 (5 bases). The CDR3 sequence is 14 residues long. V lost 1 base, J lost 6 bases, and 11 bases lay in between. Per germline, CDR1 SGHTS and CDR2 YDEGEE. CDR3 residues: CASSLYGGGQPQHF. Here the CDR3 DNA reads TGTGCCAGCAGCTTGTACGGGGGAGGTCAGCCCCAGCATTTT.

This chain links TRBV2 with TRBJ2-1; tentative D call: TRBD2 (6 bases). The CDR3 spans 14 residues. Trimming cost V 1 base and J 12 bases, with 16 bases left between them. Germline V gene lookup returns CDR1 SNHLY and CDR2 FYNNEI. The CDR3: CASSEGLPGVGQFF. The CDR3 DNA reads TGTGCCAGCAGTGAAGGACTCCCGGGGGTGGGGCAGTTCTTC. Based on the CDR3 plus reference TRBV2 and TRBJ2-1, the full variable domain is EPEVTQTPSHQVTQMGQEVILRCVPISNHLYFYWYRQILGQKVEFLVSFYNNEISEKSEIFDDQFSVERPDGSNFTLKIRSTKLEDSAMYFCASSEGLPGVGQFFGPGTRLTVL.

V gene TRBV5-8 combines with J gene TRBJ1-5, with TRBD1 as a possible D gene (5 bases). The V gene's germline CDR1 is SGHTS and CDR2 YDEGEE. The CDR3 has 16 amino acids. The V gene lost 4 bases and the J gene lost 7 bases, with 21 bases spanning the gap. The CDR3 coding sequence is TGTGCCAGCAGCCCACGGATGGATTGGGGGGGACAGCCCCAGCATTTT. Translated, it gives CASSPRMDWGGQPQHF.

CDR3 loop: CASSMDKYNEQFF. The CDR3, as DNA: TGTGCCAGCAGCATGGACAAATACAATGAGCAGTTCTTC. The chain recombines TRBV7-2 with TRBJ2-1; perhaps TRBD1 as D (5 bases). CDR3 length: 13 residues. Trimming took off 5 bases at V and 4 bases at J, with 9 bases between the two ends. In germline, CDR1 is SGHTA, CDR2 FQGNSA.

This clone was counted between two and nine times. The chain recombines TRBV7-9 with TRBJ1-1; 8 bases fit TRBD1. Germline V gene lookup returns CDR1 SEHNR and CDR2 FQNEAQ (reference sequence). Trimming cost V 1 base and J 4 bases; bases outside gene matches: 5. The CDR3 has 15 residues. This CDR3 is CASSLEPTGGTEAFF. In nucleotides, the CDR3 is TGTGCCAGCAGCTTAGAGCCCACAGGGGGCACTGAAGCTTTCTTT.

The gene calls are TRBV28 and TRBJ1-4; 7 bases agree with TRBD1. With V trimmed by 5 bases and J by 4 bases, 4 bases remained unmatched. CDR1 and CDR2 (germline): MDHEN, SYDVKM. This CDR3 has 14 residues. CDR3 nucleotide sequence: TGTGCCAGCAGTACGGGACAGATTAATGAAAAACTGTTTTTT. This sequence encodes CASSTGQINEKLFF.

This clone has a handful of counts. This chain joins TRBV6-8 and TRBJ2-5; 10 bases map to TRBD2. V gave up 8 bases and J gave up 5 bases; unmatched junction bases: 14. This CDR3 has 16 amino acids. Germline V gene lookup returns CDR1 MNHGY and CDR2 SAAAGT. CDR3 region: CASLPNTGLAVETQYF. CDR3 coding DNA: TGTGCCAGCCTCCCTAATACTGGACTAGCGGTCGAGACCCAGTACTTC.

This clone turned up a few times. The chain links TRBV18 to TRBJ2-7; D not certain. Germline loops: CDR1 KGHSH, CDR2 LQKENI. The length of the CDR3 is 14 residues. The V gene lost 5 bases and the J gene lost 2 bases, with 13 bases spanning the gap. CDR3 coding DNA: TGTGCCAGCTCAACTCGACAAGGGACCTACGAGCAGTACTTC. Its translation: CASSTRQGTYEQYF.

This clone was seen only once. CDR3 in amino acids: CASSLGRASVGDEQFF. For the CDR3, the DNA is TGTGCCAGCAGCCTAGGCCGGGCTAGTGTTGGCGATGAGCAGTTCTTC. The chain has TRBV7-2 and TRBJ2-1; D uncertain. Looked up from germline, CDR1 is SGHTA and CDR2 is FQGNSA. Trimming shortened V by 5 bases and J by 8 bases, and 22 bases separated the two germline ends. CDR3 length: 16 residues.